This is a list of T cell receptor beta chains from one sample in a study of tumor-infiltrating lymphocytes in localized non-small cell lung cancer. Clones were sequenced by immunoSEQ multiplex PCR, and TCRdb holds only the in-frame ones, with some missing. The data show about 13,000 clones, with around 68% seen just once and approximately 9% held by the top ten. The sequencing input was uninvolved lung tissue not adjacent to the tumor. The receptor set was obtained from a human donor with non-small cell lung cancer. CDR3s leave out the opening cysteine and the closing phenylalanine or tryptophan.

V: TRBV6-1; CDR3: ASRVTSGGGDTQY
V: TRBV7-3; CDR3: ASSQTGMNTEAF
V: TRBV6-1; CDR3: ASSVRDGNYGYT
V: TRBV5-1; CDR3: ASSLYGGGSSYEQY
V: TRBV30; CDR3: AWNLGQIRTEAF
V: TRBV4-3; CDR3: ASSQDITASYEQY
V: TRBV7-2; CDR3: ASSFQVEVGGYT
V: TRBV7-2; CDR3: ASSLGWGDFLETQY
V: TRBV27; CDR3: ASSLVAGFDNEQF
V: TRBV5-1; CDR3: ASSLTGSTDTQY
V: TRBV9; CDR3: ASSVTSENTGELF
V: TRBV29-1; CDR3: SSNLGDTEAF
V: TRBV5-1; CDR3: ASSLQGDQPQH
V: TRBV28; CDR3: ASSLDSSYYEQY
V: TRBV6-6; CDR3: ASSFSGNTGELF
V: TRBV6-6; CDR3: ASSSTGGQALYEQY
V: TRBV28; CDR3: ASSPVTGRNSFGANVLT
V: TRBV27; CDR3: ASSSTTESVTPGLF
V: TRBV29-1; CDR3: SVDGSGDSYNEQF
V: TRBV19; CDR3: ASSITWYSLNTEAF
V: TRBV6-5; CDR3: ASSYSFLGVSEAF
V: TRBV7-6; CDR3: ASSFGDTQY
V: TRBV7-9; CDR3: ASSALQGSEAF
V: TRBV15; CDR3: ATSRDPRGGGYT
V: TRBV5-1; CDR3: ASSLGQAIDQPQH
V: TRBV9; CDR3: ASSVEQGRTDTQY
V: TRBV29-1; CDR3: SGYRQGANTEAF
V: TRBV7-9; CDR3: ASSFRQGAF
V: TRBV28; CDR3: ASRTGAPTNEKLF
V: TRBV7-3; CDR3: ASSLSPAGALQETQY
V: TRBV4-2; CDR3: ASSQDWAAPNEKLF
V: TRBV29-1; CDR3: SVDTGGGSPLH
V: TRBV5-4; CDR3: ASSLTSGGFADTQY
V: TRBV7-6; CDR3: ASSGVAGLYNEQF
V: TRBV6-5; CDR3: ASSYLAGGGETQY
V: TRBV28; CDR3: ASSPGQGDGYT
V: TRBV6-1; CDR3: ASSGMDRGTDTQY
V: TRBV6-5; CDR3: ASSWGYEQY
V: TRBV7-2; CDR3: ASSLGHSGETQY
V: TRBV9; CDR3: ASSNRAGGPNGELF
V: TRBV4-2; CDR3: ASSQRDILRPEAF
V: TRBV7-6; CDR3: ASSYKAGDDEQY
V: TRBV11-2; CDR3: ASSLGTAITREQY
V: TRBV7-9; CDR3: ASSITGGRNNEQF
V: TRBV27; CDR3: ASSRGPTNEKLF
V: TRBV2; CDR3: ASMDDLNTEAF
V: TRBV28; CDR3: ASTSWQGDNEKLF
V: TRBV6-5; CDR3: VSSYRSGDGYT
V: TRBV19; CDR3: ASSIDLNGYT
V: TRBV5-4; CDR3: ASSLQPGYNQPQH
V: TRBV29-1; CDR3: SVDQGAETQY
V: TRBV7-9; CDR3: ASSGQANTEAF
V: TRBV11-2; CDR3: ASSLRAMNTEAF
V: TRBV27; CDR3: ASKWTSGGFDTQY
V: TRBV2; CDR3: ASSYYYTEAF
V: TRBV7-2; CDR3: ASSLGTSGYNEQF
V: TRBV9; CDR3: ASSVGQGVPGNTIY
V: TRBV2; CDR3: ASSGGISYNSPLH
V: TRBV7-9; CDR3: ASGLQGNQNEKLF
V: TRBV2; CDR3: ASSVAGWGGGWAEAF